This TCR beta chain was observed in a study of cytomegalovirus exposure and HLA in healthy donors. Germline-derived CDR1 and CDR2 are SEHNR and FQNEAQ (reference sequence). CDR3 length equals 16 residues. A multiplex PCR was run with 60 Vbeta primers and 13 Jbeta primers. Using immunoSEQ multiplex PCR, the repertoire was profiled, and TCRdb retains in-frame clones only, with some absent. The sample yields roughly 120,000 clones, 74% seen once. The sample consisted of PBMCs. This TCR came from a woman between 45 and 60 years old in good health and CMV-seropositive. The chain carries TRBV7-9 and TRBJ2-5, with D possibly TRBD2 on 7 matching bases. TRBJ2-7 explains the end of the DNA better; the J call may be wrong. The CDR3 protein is CASSLIGGLNSYEQYF. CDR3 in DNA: TGTGCCAGCAGCTTAATCGGGGGGCTGAATTCCTACGAGCAGTACTTC.